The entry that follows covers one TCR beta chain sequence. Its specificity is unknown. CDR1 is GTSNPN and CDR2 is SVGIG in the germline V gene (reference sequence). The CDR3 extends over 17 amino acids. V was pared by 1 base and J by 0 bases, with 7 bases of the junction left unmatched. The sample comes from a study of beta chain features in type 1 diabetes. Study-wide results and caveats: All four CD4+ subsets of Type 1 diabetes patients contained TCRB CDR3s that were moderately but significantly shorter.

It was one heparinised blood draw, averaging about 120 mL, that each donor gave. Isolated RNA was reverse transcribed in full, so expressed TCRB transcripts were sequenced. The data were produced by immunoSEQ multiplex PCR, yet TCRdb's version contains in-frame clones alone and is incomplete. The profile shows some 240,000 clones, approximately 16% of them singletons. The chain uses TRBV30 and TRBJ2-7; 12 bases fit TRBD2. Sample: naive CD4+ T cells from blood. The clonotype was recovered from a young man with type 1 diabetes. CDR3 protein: CAWSGGWTSGISYEQYF. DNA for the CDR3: TGTGCCTGGAGTGGCGGGTGGACTAGCGGGATCTCCTACGAGCAGTACTTC.